This TCR beta chain comes out of a study of OX40 agonist ivuxolimab in advanced cancers. Only in-frame clones appear in the TCRdb table, and some are missing; sequencing was by immunoSEQ multiplex PCR. The sample has around 62,000 clones, more than 65% seen once; the top ten hold 1.5% to 2%. The sequences come from CD4+ or CD8+ T cells sorted from blood, collected in a trial of the OX40 agonist ivuxolimab. This clonotype originated in an adult with an advanced solid tumor such as melanoma, head and neck, liver or kidney cancer.

This CDR3 is CASSVGLSLANDNTEAFF. In DNA, the CDR3 is TGTGCCAGCAGCGTAGGTTTATCCCTGGCGAACGATAACACTGAAGCTTTCTTT. This sequence joins TRBV9 and TRBJ1-1, with unresolved D. The CDR3 contains 18 residues. The V gene's germline CDR1 is SGDLS and CDR2 YYNGEE. The V gene lost 0 bases and the J gene lost 2 bases, with 20 bases spanning the gap.